This T cell receptor (beta chain) derives from a study of cytotoxic CD8 clonotypes in ibrutinib-treated CLL. Only in-frame clones appear in the TCRdb table, and some are missing; sequencing was by immunoSEQ multiplex PCR. The sample has about 57,000 clones, 56% seen once. CDR3 length: 13 residues. Germline CDR1 reads SGHRS; CDR2 reads YFSETQ. The germline V and J ends were trimmed by 6 bases and 4 bases, with 12 bases remaining between them. Material: PBMCs, obtained after 24 months of ibrutinib treatment. V is TRBV5-1 and J is TRBJ2-3; no reliable D call. This clonotype originated in a human donor with chronic lymphocytic leukemia. The CDR3 nucleotides read TGCGCCAGCAACCCGGTCCTGGCAGATACGCAGTATTTT. Its protein is CASNPVLADTQYF.